This TCR beta chain stems from a study of human T cells and chemical hapten exposure. TCRdb ran MiXCR on the RACE reads and lists one entry per CDR3 protein. The table shows over 30,000 distinct CDR3 sequences, with roughly 9.5% occurring only once. Time point denoted: patch test 3, about 24 weeks after DPC sensitization. Treatment reported: therapeutic diphenylcyclopropenone sensitization with weekly scalp DPC. Unfractionated whole blood yielded total RNA. With 3 bases removed from V and 2 bases from J, the gap between germline ends came to 9 bases. Germline V lookup: CDR1 SQVTM, CDR2 ANQGSEA. This CDR3 spans 13 amino acids. Findings of the study overall: Unchanged with DPC sensitization were TCRs above 1 in 1000 frequency.

On this clonotype itself: Its antigen remains unknown.

The material was whole blood, obtained in connection with sensitization to the hapten diphenylcyclopropenone (DPC). The clonotype comes from a man aged 50 or older with alopecia areata. Some clones in this sample may be carry-over from other donors' samples. This sequence joins TRBV29-1 and TRBJ2-3; D perhaps matches TRBD1 (6 bases). CDR3 sequence (DNA): TGCAGCGTTGACCAGGGGCACACAGATACGCAGTATTTT. As protein: CSVDQGHTDTQYF.